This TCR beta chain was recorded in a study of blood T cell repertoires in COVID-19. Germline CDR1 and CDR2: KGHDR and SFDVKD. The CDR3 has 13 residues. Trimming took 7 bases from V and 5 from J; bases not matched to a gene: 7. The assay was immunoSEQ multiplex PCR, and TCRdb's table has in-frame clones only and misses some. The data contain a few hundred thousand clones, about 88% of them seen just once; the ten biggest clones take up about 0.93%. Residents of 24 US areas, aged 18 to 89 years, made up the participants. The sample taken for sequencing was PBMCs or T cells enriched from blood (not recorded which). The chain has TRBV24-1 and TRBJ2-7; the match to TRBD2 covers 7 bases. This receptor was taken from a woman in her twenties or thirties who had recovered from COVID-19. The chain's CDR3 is CATRGPGRDEQYF. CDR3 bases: TGTGCCACCAGGGGGCCAGGGAGGGACGAGCAGTACTTC.